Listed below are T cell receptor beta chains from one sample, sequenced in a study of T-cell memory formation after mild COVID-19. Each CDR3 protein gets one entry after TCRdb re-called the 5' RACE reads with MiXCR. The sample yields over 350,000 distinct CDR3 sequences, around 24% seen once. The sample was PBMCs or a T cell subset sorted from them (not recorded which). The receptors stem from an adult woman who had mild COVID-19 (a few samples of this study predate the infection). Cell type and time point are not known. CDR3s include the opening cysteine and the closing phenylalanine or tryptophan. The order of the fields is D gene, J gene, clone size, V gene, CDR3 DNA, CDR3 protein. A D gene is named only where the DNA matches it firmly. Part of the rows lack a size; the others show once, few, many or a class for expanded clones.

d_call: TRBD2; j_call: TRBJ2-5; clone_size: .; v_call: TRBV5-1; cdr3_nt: TGCGCCAGCAGCCCTAGCGGGAGGGCCGGGGAGACCCAGTACTTC; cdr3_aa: CASSPSGRAGETQYF
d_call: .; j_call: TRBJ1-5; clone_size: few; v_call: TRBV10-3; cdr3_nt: TGTGCCATCAGTGGGTCGGATCAGCCCCAGCATTTT; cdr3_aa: CAISGSDQPQHF
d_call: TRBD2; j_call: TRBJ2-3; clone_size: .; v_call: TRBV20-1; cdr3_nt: TGCAGTGCGACCGGTACTAGCGGTTTCACAGATACGCAGTATTTT; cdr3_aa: CSATGTSGFTDTQYF
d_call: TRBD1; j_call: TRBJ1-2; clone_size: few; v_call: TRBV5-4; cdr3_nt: TGTGCCAGCAGCTTGCGGGACAGGGTTGATGGCTACACCTTC; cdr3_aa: CASSLRDRVDGYTF
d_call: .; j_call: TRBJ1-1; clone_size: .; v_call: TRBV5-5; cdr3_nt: TGTGCCAGCAGCTTGGGTTCGGCACACACTGAAGCTTTCTTT; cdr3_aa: CASSLGSAHTEAFF
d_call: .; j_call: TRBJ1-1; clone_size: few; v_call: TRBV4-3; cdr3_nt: TGCGCCAGCAGCCAAGATCAAGGTCGGACCCCCGAAACTTTCTTT; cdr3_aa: CASSQDQGRTPETFF
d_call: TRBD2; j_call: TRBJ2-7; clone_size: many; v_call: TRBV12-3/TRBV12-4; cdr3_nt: TGTGCCAGCAGCCTAGCGGGAGGGATGGGCGAGCAGTACTTC; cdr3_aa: CASSLAGGMGEQYF
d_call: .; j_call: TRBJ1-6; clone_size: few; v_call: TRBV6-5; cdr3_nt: TGTGCCAGCAGGGCCGCTGAATCACCCCTCCACTTT; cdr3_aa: CASRAAESPLHF
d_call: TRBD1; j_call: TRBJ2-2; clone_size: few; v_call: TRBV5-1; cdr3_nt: TGCGCCAGCAGGTTCGACAGGGGGCGCGGGACCGGGGAGCTGTTTTTT; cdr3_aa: CASRFDRGRGTGELFF
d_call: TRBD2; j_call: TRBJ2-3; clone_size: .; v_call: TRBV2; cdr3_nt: TGTGCCAGCAGTGAAGGACTAGCGGGGCCTTCAGATACGCAGTATTTT; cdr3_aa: CASSEGLAGPSDTQYF